Below, 11 T cell receptor beta chains from the same sample are listed, as sequenced in a study of regulatory T cells in long-lasting Graves disease. Arm-PCR with iRepertoire HTBI primers amplified the CDR3 regions for these TCR beta libraries. A single record per CDR3 protein comes from TCRdb applying MiXCR to the multiplex PCR reads. The table lists more than 450,000 distinct CDR3 sequences, 12% of them singletons. This sample's time point: newly diagnosed GD, antithyroid drugs for less than 3 months. The TCR library was made from RNA that had been extracted from PBMCs in TRIzol. These data were also filed under a second study, of T cells in Graves' hyperthyroidism and ophthalmopathy.

The specimen was peripheral blood mononuclear cells (PBMCs), collected at new diagnosis, from a patient treated with antithyroid drugs. These receptor sequences come from a woman aged 30 to 39 with Graves disease.

In its sample, this clonotype was seen many times. The chain joins TRBV12-3 or TRBV12-4 to TRBJ2-3; D remains unclear. The CDR3 length is 12 residues. V lost 4 bases, J lost 2 bases, and 4 bases lay in between. The CDR3 DNA follows: TGTGCCAGCAGTTCTATCACAGATACGCAGTATTTT. Translated: CASSSITDTQYF.

Regarding this clonotype: A clone one base away is much larger, so this may be a read error. This chain connects TRBV5-5 to TRBJ1-1; D not resolved. Germline loops: CDR1 SGHKS, CDR2 YYEKEE (reference sequence). The CDR3 loop spans 13 amino acids. V was clipped by 0 bases and J by 4 bases, with 7 bases between them. The CDR3: CASSLAVSTEAFF. CDR3 nucleotide sequence: TGTGCCAGCAGCTTGGCCGTGAGCACTGAAGCTTTCTTT. The entire variable domain, with the rest obtained from reference TRBV5-5 and TRBJ1-1, is as follows: DAGVTQSPTHLIKTRGQQVTLRCSPISGHKSVSWYQQVLGQGPQFIFQYYEKEERGRGNFPDRFSARQFPNYSSELNVNALLLGDSALYLCASSLAVSTEAFFGQGTRLTVV.

The sample holds many counts of this clonotype. The genes are TRBV5-1 and TRBJ2-1; 7 nucleotides agree with TRBD2. Germline assignment: CDR1 SGHRS and CDR2 YFSETQ. This CDR3 is built from 16 residues. Losses at the gene ends were 7 bases for V and 3 bases for J; bases not matched to a gene: 13. The CDR3 DNA reads TGCGCCAGCTACGGCGGGAGCCGCACCTACTACAATGAGCAGTTCTTC. Protein: CASYGGSRTYYNEQFF.

This clonotype was seen many times. Sequence at one end of the junction differs from germline and may be a read error. The chain links TRBV7-2 to TRBJ2-5; 8 nucleotides agree with TRBD2. Germline V CDR1 and CDR2: SGHTA, FQGNSA. The CDR3 sequence is 17 residues long. The CDR3 DNA reads as TGTGCCAGCAGCCCTTCGTATGCTACCCTACTGGCGGGAGGCCCCAACTTC. Its translation: CASSPSYATLLAGGPNF.

As for this clonotype: Compared with germline, one end of the junction differs, possibly owing to a read error. The chain uses TRBV2 and TRBJ1-5; D is unresolved. Germline CDR1 SNHLY, CDR2 FYNNEI. This CDR3 is 14 amino acids long. The CDR3 sequence is CASSQGPENQPQHF. As DNA, the CDR3 is TGCGCCAGCAGCCAAGGGCCGGAGAATCAGCCCCAGCATTTT.

This clonotype was observed at least ten times. The genes are TRBV9 and TRBJ1-1; unclear D gene. The length of the CDR3 is 13 residues. V dropped 0 bases and J dropped 0 bases, with 3 bases sitting between them. Germline V gene sequence: CDR1 SGDLS, CDR2 YYNGEE. The CDR3 coding sequence is TGTGCCAGCAGCGTAGCCGTGAACACTGAAGCTTTCTTT. This gives the protein CASSVAVNTEAFF.

This sequence joins TRBV29-1 and TRBJ2-5; D is perhaps TRBD1 or TRBD2 (5 bases each). The CDR3 runs to 14 residues. CDR1 is SQVTM, CDR2 ANQGSEA, per germline. V dropped 3 bases and J dropped 4 bases, with 15 bases sitting between them. CDR3 residues: CSVDPGRSGETQYF. The CDR3 DNA is TGCAGCGTTGATCCGGGGCGATCTGGAGAGACCCAGTACTTC.

At least ten counts were recorded for this clonotype. CDR3 region: CASSFRDFRGYTF. The CDR3 DNA sequence: TGTGCCAGCAGTTTTAGAGATTTTCGCGGCTACACCTTC. The chain employs TRBV7-9 and TRBJ1-2, with unresolved D. V shed 6 bases and J shed 8 bases, with 16 bases lying between them. Germline CDR1 is SEHNR and CDR2 is FQNEAQ (reference sequence). The CDR3 length is 13 residues.

This clonotype was detected ten times or more. The CDR3 bases are TGTGCCAGCTCACCGTCTTCTGGACGGTATGGCTACACCTTC. This sequence encodes CASSPSSGRYGYTF. The V and J genes are TRBV18 and TRBJ1-2; no clear D gene. Trimming pared 3 bases from V and 5 bases from J, leaving 13 bases between. The CDR3 runs 14 residues. CDR1 is KGHSH, CDR2 LQKENI, per germline.

This clonotype was found many times. The chain recombines TRBV7-9 with TRBJ2-5; the D call may be TRBD1 or TRBD2 (5 bases each). Germline CDR1 reads SEHNR; CDR2 reads FQNEAQ (reference sequence). V lost 2 bases, J lost 5 bases, and 18 bases lay in between. This CDR3 region has 16 residues. As DNA, the CDR3 is TGTGCCAGCAGCTTATGGGGCTGGTCGGGAACGGAGACCCAGTACTTC. Its protein product is CASSLWGWSGTETQYF.

This clonotype was observed at least ten times. The chain recombines TRBV19 with TRBJ2-2; 7 nucleotides agree with TRBD1. CDR3 length equals 14 residues. Germline CDR1 LNHDA, CDR2 SQIVND (reference sequence). V gave up 6 bases and J gave up 3 bases; unmatched junction bases: 4. The CDR3 here is CASRGQIYTGELFF. The CDR3 DNA is TGTGCCAGTAGGGGACAGATTTACACCGGGGAGCTGTTTTTT.